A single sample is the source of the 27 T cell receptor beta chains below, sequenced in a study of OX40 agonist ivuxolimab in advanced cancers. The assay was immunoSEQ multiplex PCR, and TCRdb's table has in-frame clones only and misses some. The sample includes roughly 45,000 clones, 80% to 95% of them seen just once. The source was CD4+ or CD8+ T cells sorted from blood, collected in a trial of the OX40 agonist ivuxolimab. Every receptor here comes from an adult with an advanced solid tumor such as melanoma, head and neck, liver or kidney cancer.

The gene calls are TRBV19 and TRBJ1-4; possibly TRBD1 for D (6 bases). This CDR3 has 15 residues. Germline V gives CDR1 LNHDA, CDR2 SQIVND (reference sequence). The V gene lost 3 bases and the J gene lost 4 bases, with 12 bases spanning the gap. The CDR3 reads CASSITGRNNEKLFF. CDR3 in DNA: TGTGCCAGTAGTATTACAGGGCGGAATAATGAAAAACTGTTTTTT.

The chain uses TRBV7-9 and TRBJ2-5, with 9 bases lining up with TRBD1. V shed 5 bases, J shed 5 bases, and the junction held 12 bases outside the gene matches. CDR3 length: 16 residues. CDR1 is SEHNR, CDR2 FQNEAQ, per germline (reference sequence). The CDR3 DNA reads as TGTGCCAGCAGCCCGAGGAGAGGGACAGGGAATGAGACCCAGTACTTC. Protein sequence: CASSPRRGTGNETQYF.

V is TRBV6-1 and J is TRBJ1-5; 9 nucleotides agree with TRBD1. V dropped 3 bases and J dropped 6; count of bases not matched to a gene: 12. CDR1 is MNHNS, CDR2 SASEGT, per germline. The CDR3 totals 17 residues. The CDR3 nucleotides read TGTGCCAGCAGTGATTTCCGGACAGGGGATGGTTTTCAGCCCCAGCATTTT. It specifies CASSDFRTGDGFQPQHF.

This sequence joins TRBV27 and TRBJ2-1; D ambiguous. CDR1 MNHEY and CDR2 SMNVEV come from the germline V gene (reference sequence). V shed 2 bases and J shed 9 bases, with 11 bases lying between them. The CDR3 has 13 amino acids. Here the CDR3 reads CASSLASSSEQFF. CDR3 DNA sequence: TGTGCCAGCAGTTTAGCCTCCTCCAGTGAGCAGTTCTTC.

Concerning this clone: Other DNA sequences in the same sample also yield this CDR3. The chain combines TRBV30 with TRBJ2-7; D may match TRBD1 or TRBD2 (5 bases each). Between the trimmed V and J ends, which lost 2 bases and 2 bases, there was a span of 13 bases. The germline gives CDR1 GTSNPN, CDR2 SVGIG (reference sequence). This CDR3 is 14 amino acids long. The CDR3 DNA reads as TGTGCCTGGAGTACGGGGCAGGGCACCTACGAGCAGTACTTC. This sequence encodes CAWSTGQGTYEQYF.

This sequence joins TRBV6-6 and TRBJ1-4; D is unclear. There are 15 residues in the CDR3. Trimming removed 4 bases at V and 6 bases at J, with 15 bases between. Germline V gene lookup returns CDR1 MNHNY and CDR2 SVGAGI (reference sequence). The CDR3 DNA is TGTGCCAGCAGTTCCACTGCCTCCGCCGATGAAAAACTGTTTTTT. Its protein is CASSSTASADEKLFF.

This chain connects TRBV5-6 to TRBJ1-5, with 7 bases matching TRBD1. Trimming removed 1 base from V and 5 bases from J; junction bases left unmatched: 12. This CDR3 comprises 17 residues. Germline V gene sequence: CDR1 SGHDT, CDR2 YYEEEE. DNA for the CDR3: TGTGCCAGCAGCTTGTGGGTCGGAAGGGGGCTTGATCAGCCCCAGCATTTT. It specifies CASSLWVGRGLDQPQHF.

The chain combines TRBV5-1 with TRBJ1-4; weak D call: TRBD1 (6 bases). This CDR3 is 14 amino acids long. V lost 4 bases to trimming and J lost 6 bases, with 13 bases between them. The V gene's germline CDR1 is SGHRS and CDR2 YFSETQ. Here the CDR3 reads CASSAGAQDEKLFF. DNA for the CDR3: TGCGCCAGCAGCGCGGGGGCGCAGGATGAAAAACTGTTTTTT.

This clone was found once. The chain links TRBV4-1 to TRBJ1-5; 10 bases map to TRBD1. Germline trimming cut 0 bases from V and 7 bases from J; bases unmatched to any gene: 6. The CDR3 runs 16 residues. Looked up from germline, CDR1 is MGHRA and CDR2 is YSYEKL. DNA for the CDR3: TGCGCCAGCAGCCAAGATGGGGGACAGGGGCAACAGCCCCAGCATTTT. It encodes CASSQDGGQGQQPQHF.

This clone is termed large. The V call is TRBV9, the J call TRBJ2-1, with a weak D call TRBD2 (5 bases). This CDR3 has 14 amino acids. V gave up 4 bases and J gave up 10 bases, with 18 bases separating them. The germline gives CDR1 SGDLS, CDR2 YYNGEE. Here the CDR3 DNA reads TGTGCCAGCAGCACTACACTAGGCTCGTGGGAGCAGTTCTTC. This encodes CASSTTLGSWEQFF.

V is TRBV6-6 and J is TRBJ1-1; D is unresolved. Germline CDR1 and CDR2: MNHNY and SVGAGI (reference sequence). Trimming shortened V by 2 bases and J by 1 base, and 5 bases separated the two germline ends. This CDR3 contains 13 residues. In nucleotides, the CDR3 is TGTGCCAGCAGTTACCCGGAGAACACTGAAGCTTTCTTT. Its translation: CASSYPENTEAFF.

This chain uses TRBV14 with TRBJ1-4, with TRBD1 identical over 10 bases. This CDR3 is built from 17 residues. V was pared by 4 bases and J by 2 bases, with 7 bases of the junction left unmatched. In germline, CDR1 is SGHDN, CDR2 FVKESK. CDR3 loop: CASSPRTGGRTNEKLFF. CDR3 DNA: TGTGCCAGCAGCCCCCGGACAGGGGGTAGGACTAATGAAAAACTGTTTTTT.

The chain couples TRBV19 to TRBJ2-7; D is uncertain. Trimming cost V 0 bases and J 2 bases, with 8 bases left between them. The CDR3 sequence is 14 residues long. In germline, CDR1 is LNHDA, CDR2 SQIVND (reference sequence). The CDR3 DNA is TGTGCCAGTAGTATAGACGGTTTTGCCTACGAGCAGTACTTC. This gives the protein CASSIDGFAYEQYF. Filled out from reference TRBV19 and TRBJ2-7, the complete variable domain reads DGGITQSPKYLFRKEGQNVTLSCEQNLNHDAMYWYRQDPGQGLRLIYYSQIVNDFQKGDIAEGYSVSREKKESFPLTVTSAQKNPTAFYLCASSIDGFAYEQYFGPGTRLTVT.

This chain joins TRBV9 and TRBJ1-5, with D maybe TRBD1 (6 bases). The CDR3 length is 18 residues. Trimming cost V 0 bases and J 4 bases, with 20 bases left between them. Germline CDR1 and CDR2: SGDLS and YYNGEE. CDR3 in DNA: TGTGCCAGCAGCGTAGAAATGGGGAACAGGGAGGAAAATCAGCCCCAGCATTTT. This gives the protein CASSVEMGNREENQPQHF.

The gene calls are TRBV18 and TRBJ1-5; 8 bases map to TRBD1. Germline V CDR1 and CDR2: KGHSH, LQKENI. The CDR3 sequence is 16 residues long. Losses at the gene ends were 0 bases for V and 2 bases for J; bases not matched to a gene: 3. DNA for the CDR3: TGTGCCAGCTCACCACCGGGGACAGGCGGCAATCAGCCCCAGCATTTT. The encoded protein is CASSPPGTGGNQPQHF.

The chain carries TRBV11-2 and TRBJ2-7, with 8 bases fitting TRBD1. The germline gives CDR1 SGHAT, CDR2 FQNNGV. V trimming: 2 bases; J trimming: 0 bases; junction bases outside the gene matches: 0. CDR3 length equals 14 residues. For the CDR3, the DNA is TGTGCCAGCAGCTTAACAGGGGGCTCCTACGAGCAGTACGTC. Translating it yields CASSLTGGSYEQYV.

The CDR3 loop is CASRHLGGQETQYF. Written as DNA, the CDR3 is TGTGCCAGCAGACACTTAGGGGGACAAGAGACCCAGTACTTC. V is TRBV11-2 and J is TRBJ2-5; D might be TRBD1 (6 bases). V shed 6 bases and J shed 2 bases, with 13 bases lying between them. The germline V gene encodes CDR1 SGHAT and CDR2 FQNNGV. The CDR3 contains 14 residues.

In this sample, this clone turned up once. The DNA of the CDR3 is TGTGCCAGCAGTTACTCGAGCCACAGGGATGAAGCTTTCTTT. This sequence encodes CASSYSSHRDEAFF. This sequence joins TRBV6-6 and TRBJ1-1; TRBD1 might be the D (6 bases). V was clipped by 0 bases and J by 7 bases, with 12 bases between them. CDR3 length: 14 amino acids. The germline V gene has CDR1 MNHNY and CDR2 SVGAGI (reference sequence).

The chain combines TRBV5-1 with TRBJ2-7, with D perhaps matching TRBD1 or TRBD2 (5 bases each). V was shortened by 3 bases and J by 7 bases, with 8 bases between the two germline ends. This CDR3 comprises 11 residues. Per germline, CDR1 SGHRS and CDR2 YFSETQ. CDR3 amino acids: CASSWGLEQYF. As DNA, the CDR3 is TGCGCCAGCAGCTGGGGGTTAGAGCAGTACTTC.

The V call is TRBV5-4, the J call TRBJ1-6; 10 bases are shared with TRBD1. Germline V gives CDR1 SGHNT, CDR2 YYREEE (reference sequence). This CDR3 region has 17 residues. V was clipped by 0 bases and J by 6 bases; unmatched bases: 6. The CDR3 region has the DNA TGTGCCAGCAGCTTGGTGGGGACAGGGGACCTTAATTCACCCCTCCACTTT. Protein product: CASSLVGTGDLNSPLHF.

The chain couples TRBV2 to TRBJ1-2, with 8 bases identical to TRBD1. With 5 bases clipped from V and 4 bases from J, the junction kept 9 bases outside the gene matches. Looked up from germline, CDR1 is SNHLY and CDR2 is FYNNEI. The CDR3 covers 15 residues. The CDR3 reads CASSQGADSFYGYTF. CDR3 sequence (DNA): TGTGCCAGCAGTCAGGGGGCGGACAGCTTCTATGGCTACACCTTC. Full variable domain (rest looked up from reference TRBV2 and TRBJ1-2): EPEVTQTPSHQVTQMGQEVILRCVPISNHLYFYWYRQILGQKVEFLVSFYNNEISEKSEIFDDQFSVERPDGSNFTLKIRSTKLEDSAMYFCASSQGADSFYGYTFGSGTRLTVV.

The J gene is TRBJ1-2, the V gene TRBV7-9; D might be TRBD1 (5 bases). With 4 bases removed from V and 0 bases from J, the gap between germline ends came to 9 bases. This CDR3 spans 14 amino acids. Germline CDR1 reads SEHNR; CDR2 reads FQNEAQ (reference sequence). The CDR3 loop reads CASSSRQTNYGYTF. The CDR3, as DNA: TGTGCCAGCAGCTCCCGACAGACTAACTATGGCTACACCTTC.

The CDR3 here is CASSLASGINSPLHF. CDR3 in DNA: TGTGCCAGCAGCTTAGCCTCAGGGATCAATTCACCCCTCCACTTT. This sequence joins TRBV13 and TRBJ1-6; D might be TRBD1 (5 bases). This CDR3 is 15 amino acids long. Germline CDR1 reads PRHDT; CDR2 reads FYEKMQ (reference sequence). V was shortened by 1 base and J by 7 bases, with 11 bases between the two germline ends.

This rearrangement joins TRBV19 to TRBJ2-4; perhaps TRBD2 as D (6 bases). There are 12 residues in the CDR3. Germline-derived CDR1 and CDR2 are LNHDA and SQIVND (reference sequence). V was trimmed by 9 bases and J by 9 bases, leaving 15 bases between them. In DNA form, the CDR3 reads TGTGCCAGCCGGGACTTCAATCTCATTCAGTACTTC. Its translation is CASRDFNLIQYF.

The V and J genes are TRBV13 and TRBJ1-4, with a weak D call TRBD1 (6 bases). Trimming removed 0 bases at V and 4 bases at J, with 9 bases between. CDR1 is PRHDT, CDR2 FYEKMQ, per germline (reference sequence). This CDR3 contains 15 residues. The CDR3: CASSLGQGSNEKLFF. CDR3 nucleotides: TGTGCCAGCAGCTTAGGACAGGGTAGTAATGAAAAACTGTTTTTT.

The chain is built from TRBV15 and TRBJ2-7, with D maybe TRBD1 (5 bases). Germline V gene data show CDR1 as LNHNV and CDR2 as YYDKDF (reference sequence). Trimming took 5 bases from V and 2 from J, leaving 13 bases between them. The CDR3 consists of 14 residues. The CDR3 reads CATSHSKGPYEQYF. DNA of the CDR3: TGTGCCACCAGCCACTCCAAGGGGCCCTACGAGCAGTACTTC.

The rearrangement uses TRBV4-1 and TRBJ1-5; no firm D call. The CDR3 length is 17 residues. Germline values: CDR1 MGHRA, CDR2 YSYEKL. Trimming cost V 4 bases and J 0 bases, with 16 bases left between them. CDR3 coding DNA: TGCGCCAGCAGCCTAAGGCCGGTCCCTAGTAGCAATCAGCCCCAGCATTTT. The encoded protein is CASSLRPVPSSNQPQHF.